The T cell receptor beta chain under discussion was sequenced for a study of blood T cells in healthy people across ages. Together with a sample-barcoded 5' primer, a J-beta primer mix was included in a second PCR lasting roughly 6 to 12 cycles. TCRdb processed the 5' RACE reads anew with MiXCR; each CDR3 protein has one entry. The data contain around 1,000,000 distinct CDR3 sequences, roughly 24% of them singletons. Unmatched junction bases numbered 11, after V lost 5 bases and J lost 4 bases. This CDR3 has 16 amino acids. These records were also assigned to another study, of T cells of mothers and their children. According to that study: The study recruited a few healthy Caucasian mothers and their six children as donors. Mother-child pairs who were related displayed a slightly higher overlap than unrelated pairs, a difference that was non-significant.

The receptor comes from a girl aged 2 to 9 in good health. What was sequenced was blood. This chain links TRBV12-3 or TRBV12-4 with TRBJ2-7; TRBD1 aligns across 10 bases. CDR3 region: CASSAGQGDSLYEQYF. The CDR3 DNA reads TGTGCCAGCAGTGCCGGACAGGGGGATTCTCTGTACGAGCAGTACTTC.